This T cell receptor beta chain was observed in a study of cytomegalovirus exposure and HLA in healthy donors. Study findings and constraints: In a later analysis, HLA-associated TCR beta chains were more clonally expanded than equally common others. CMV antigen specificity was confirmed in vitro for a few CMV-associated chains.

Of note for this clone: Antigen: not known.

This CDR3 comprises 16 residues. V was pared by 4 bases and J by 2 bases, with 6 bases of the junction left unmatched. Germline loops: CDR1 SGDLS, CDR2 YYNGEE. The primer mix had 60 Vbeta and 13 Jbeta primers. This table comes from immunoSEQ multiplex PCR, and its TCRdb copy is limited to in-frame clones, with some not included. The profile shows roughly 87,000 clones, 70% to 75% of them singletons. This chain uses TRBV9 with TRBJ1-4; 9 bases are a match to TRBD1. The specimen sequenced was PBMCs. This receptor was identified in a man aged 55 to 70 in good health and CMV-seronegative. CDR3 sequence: CASSPSGQGTNEKLFF. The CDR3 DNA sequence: TGTGCCAGCAGCCCATCGGGACAGGGCACTAATGAAAAACTGTTTTTT.